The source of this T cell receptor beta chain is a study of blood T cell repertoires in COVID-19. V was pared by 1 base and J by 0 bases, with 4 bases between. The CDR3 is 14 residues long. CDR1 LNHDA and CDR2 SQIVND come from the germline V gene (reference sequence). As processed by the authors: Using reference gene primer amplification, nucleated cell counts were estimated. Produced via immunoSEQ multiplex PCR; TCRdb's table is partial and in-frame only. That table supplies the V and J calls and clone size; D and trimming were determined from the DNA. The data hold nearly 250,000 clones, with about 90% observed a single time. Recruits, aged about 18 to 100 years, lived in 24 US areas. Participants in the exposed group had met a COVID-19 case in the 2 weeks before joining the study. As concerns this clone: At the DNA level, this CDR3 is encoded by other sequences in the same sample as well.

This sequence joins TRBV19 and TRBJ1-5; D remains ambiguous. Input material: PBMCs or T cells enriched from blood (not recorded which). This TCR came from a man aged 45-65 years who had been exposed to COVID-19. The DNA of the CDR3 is TGTGCCAGTAGTATAGTCGGTAGCAATCAGCCCCAGCATTTT. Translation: CASSIVGSNQPQHF.